This TCR beta chain stems from a study of neurological immune-mediated disorders. As to time point: longitudinal time-point 2. The cDNA was synthesized by means of template-switch 5'RACE, which was carried out with 10-nucleotide random UMIs. TCRdb fed the 5' RACE reads into MiXCR, producing one record per CDR3 protein. Here the sample spans about 49,000 distinct CDR3 sequences, about an eighth being singletons. The CDR3 spans 15 residues. Trimming took off 3 bases at V and 0 bases at J, with 9 bases between the two ends. At least ten counts were recorded for this clonotype. What it binds is not known. General study points: HTLV-1-associated myelopathy had the most TCR clonal expansion, while multiple sclerosis had the least, a level that fell below healthy controls.

Source material: PBMCs. The chain is built from TRBV12-3 or TRBV12-4 and TRBJ2-1; a possible D gene is TRBD1 (5 bases). The receptor's source is a male donor with HTLV-1-associated myelopathy (HAM/TSP). The CDR3 DNA sequence: TGTGCCAGCAGTTTCGACAGAGGCTCCTACAATGAGCAGTTCTTC. This encodes CASSFDRGSYNEQFF.